These T cell receptor beta chains were read from a single sample in a study of control samples from healthy donors and cancer patients. The data were produced by immunoSEQ multiplex PCR, yet TCRdb's version contains in-frame clones alone and is incomplete. The table has some 130,000 clones, about 90% seen once. What was sequenced was PBMCs. The receptors were sampled from a man aged 45-65 years with head and neck cancer. CDR3s include the opening cysteine and the closing phenylalanine or tryptophan. A D gene is named only where the DNA matches it firmly.

J,V,D,CDR3,DNA
TRBJ2-7,TRBV6-5,.,CATTYRVSPYEQYF,TGTGCCACCACCTACAGGGTTTCCCCCTACGAGCAGTACTTC
TRBJ2-1,TRBV7-6,TRBD2,CASSRSLSGVLNEQFF,TGTGCCAGCAGCCGCTCGCTTAGCGGGGTCCTAAATGAGCAGTTCTTC
TRBJ1-6,TRBV7-2,TRBD1,CASSPRQGINSPLHF,TGTGCCAGCAGCCCCAGACAGGGTATTAATTCACCCCTCCACTTT
TRBJ1-5,TRBV15,TRBD1,CATSRKTGGELGNQPQHF,TGTGCCACCAGCAGAAAGACAGGGGGTGAGCTGGGCAATCAGCCCCAGCATTTT
TRBJ2-7,TRBV5-6,TRBD1,CASSFATGGYEQYF,TGTGCCAGCAGCTTCGCGACAGGGGGGTACGAGCAGTACTTC
TRBJ1-2,TRBV6-5,TRBD1,CASSPPEDRDYGYTF,TGTGCCAGCAGCCCACCCGAAGACAGGGACTATGGCTACACCTTC
TRBJ1-5,TRBV19,.,CASSGGWDQPQHF,TGTGCCAGTAGTGGAGGGTGGGATCAGCCCCAGCATTTT
TRBJ1-1,TRBV19,TRBD1,CASKWTGGVHTEAFF,TGTGCCAGTAAATGGACAGGGGGCGTCCACACTGAAGCTTTCTTT
TRBJ1-2,TRBV5-5,TRBD1,CASSLLQAAGGGYGYTF,TGTGCCAGCAGCTTGCTCCAGGCCGCAGGGGGTGGCTATGGCTACACCTTC
TRBJ2-2,TRBV9,.,CASSPPPSANTGELFF,TGTGCCAGCAGCCCCCCCCCGAGCGCCAACACCGGGGAGCTGTTTTTT
TRBJ1-2,TRBV5-4,.,CASSFRDNYGYTF,TGTGCCAGCAGCTTTCGAGATAACTATGGCTACACCTTC
TRBJ1-1,TRBV27,.,CASRPTANTEAFF,TGTGCCAGCAGACCAACAGCGAACACTGAAGCTTTCTTT
TRBJ2-3,TRBV11-2,.,CASSLVIGGADTQYF,TGTGCCAGCAGCTTAGTAATAGGAGGGGCAGATACGCAGTATTTT
TRBJ2-6,TRBV5-8,TRBD1,CASSADRGLGANVLTF,TGTGCCAGCAGCGCAGACAGGGGGCTTGGGGCCAACGTCCTGACTTTC
TRBJ2-5,TRBV10-3,.,CAISAIREQETQYF,TGTGCCATCAGTGCTATCCGGGAGCAAGAGACCCAGTACTTC
TRBJ2-7,TRBV5-6,.,CASSLELEQYF,TGTGCCAGCAGCTTAGAACTCGAGCAGTACTTC
TRBJ2-7,TRBV9,.,CASSVDGRGLSEQYF,TGTGCCAGCAGCGTAGACGGGAGAGGTTTAAGCGAGCAGTACTTC